Described below is a single T cell receptor beta chain sequence and its context. The sample originates from a study of blood T cell repertoires in COVID-19. Study summary: The origin of the acute and convalescent COVID-19 samples was the United States, Italy and Spain. Nucleic acid was either cDNA or gDNA, and it came from T cells, B-cell-depleted T cells, or PBMCs.

Under the authors' procedure: Estimation of nucleated cell counts relied on the amplification of reference gene primers. Profiled with immunoSEQ multiplex PCR; TCRdb holds only in-frame clones, not every one. V and J calls and clone size are those listed in that table; D and trimming were worked out from the DNA. Of more than 150,000 clones listed, about 87% were seen once; the top ten hold 2.7%. The junction had 10 bases not matched to a gene; V was cut back by 3 bases and J by 1 base. Germline V gene data show CDR1 as GTSNPN and CDR2 as SVGIG (reference sequence). The CDR3 loop spans 17 amino acids.

The sequencing input was peripheral blood. The rearrangement uses TRBV30 and TRBJ2-3; 10 nucleotides agree with TRBD1. This receptor was identified in a man aged 35-49 years with active or convalescent COVID-19. The CDR3 DNA sequence: TGTGCCTGGAGGTGGGACAGGGGCGACCGACGCACAGATACGCAGTATTTT. Encoded protein: CAWRWDRGDRRTDTQYF.